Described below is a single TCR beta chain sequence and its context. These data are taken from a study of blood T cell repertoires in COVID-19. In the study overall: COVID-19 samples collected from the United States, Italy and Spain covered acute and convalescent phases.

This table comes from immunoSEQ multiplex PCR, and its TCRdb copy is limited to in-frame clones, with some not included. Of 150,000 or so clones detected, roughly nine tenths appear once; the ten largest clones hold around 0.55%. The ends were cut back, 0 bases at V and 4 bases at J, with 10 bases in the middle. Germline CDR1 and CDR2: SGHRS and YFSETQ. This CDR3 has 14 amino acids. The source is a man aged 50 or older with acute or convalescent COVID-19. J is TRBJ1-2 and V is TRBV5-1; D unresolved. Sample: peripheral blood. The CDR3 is CASSLDGSGYGYTF. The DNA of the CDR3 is TGCGCCAGCAGCTTGGATGGCAGTGGCTATGGCTACACCTTC.